Listed here are 29 T cell receptor beta chains from one sample, sequenced in a study of shared clonotypes between healthy human individuals. Repertoires were generated with immunoSEQ multiplex PCR, while TCRdb's copy carries only in-frame clones and drops some. The sample has over a million clones; approximately 97% are singletons. What was sequenced was naive CD4+ T cells sorted from blood. Subset noted: CD45RA+ positively selected. These receptor sequences come from a man younger than 45 in good health.

Worth noting for this clone: Other DNA sequences of this sample code for an identical CDR3. J is TRBJ1-5 and V is TRBV7-2, with TRBD1 identical over 11 bases. Germline CDR1 reads SGHTA; CDR2 reads FQGNSA. This CDR3 has 15 amino acids. Trimming removed 5 bases from V and 7 bases from J; junction bases left unmatched: 7. CDR3 nucleotide sequence: TGTGCCAGCAGCCAAGGGACAGGGGGTGGGCAGCCCCAGCATTTT. This translates into CASSQGTGGGQPQHF.

The chain carries TRBV5-5 and TRBJ2-7, with 8 bases matching TRBD2. The germline gives CDR1 SGHKS, CDR2 YYEKEE (reference sequence). This CDR3 is built from 17 residues. Unmatched junction bases numbered 20, after V lost 6 bases and J lost 6 bases. The DNA of the CDR3 is TGTGCCAGCAAAACGGAGGTTGGTGCGGGAGGATATCGCGAGCAGTACTTC. This translates into CASKTEVGAGGYREQYF.

This clone has only one observation. The chain uses TRBV7-9 and TRBJ2-3; D gene unclear. CDR1 and CDR2 (germline): SEHNR, FQNEAQ (reference sequence). This CDR3 comprises 15 residues. The V and J ends lost 4 bases and 1 base respectively, with 12 bases between them. The CDR3: CASSSNSIRTDTQYF. The CDR3 coding sequence is TGTGCCAGCAGCTCTAACAGTATCCGCACAGATACGCAGTATTTT. The variable domain in full, with the rest retrieved from reference TRBV7-9 and TRBJ2-3, is DTGVSQNPRHKITKRGQNVTFRCDPISEHNRLYWYRQTLGQGPEFLTYFQNEAQLEKSRLLSDRFSAERPKGSFSTLEIQRTEQGDSAMYLCASSSNSIRTDTQYFGPGTRLTVL.

The chain joins TRBV7-9 to TRBJ2-1; 9 bases align to TRBD2. V was clipped by 5 bases and J by 7 bases; unmatched bases: 21. CDR3 length: 19 amino acids. The germline CDR1 and CDR2 sequences are SEHNR and FQNEAQ (reference sequence). CDR3 nucleotides: TGTGCCAGCAGCCCCCGACAGGGACTGGGTAGCGGGAGTTCAAATGAGCAGTTCTTC. Its protein product is CASSPRQGLGSGSSNEQFF.

V is TRBV7-9 and J is TRBJ2-1; D possibly corresponds to TRBD1 (6 bases). Germline CDR1 is SEHNR and CDR2 is FQNEAQ (reference sequence). The CDR3 contains 14 residues. The V gene lost 6 bases and the J gene lost 1 base, with 10 bases spanning the gap. CDR3 amino acids: CASRTQGSYNEQFF. CDR3 DNA: TGTGCCAGCAGAACACAGGGTTCCTACAATGAGCAGTTCTTC.

V usage is TRBV19 and J usage is TRBJ2-7; a possible D gene is TRBD2 (6 bases). CDR3 length: 17 residues. Per germline, CDR1 LNHDA and CDR2 SQIVND (reference sequence). V dropped 6 bases and J dropped 4 bases, with 25 bases sitting between them. CDR3 loop: CASSSTYHPAGRYEQYF. The CDR3 DNA is TGTGCCAGTAGCTCTACATACCATCCAGCGGGCCGGTACGAGCAGTACTTC.

The chain combines TRBV5-1 with TRBJ1-1; no definite D call. Trimming shortened V by 3 bases and J by 6 bases, and 12 bases separated the two germline ends. The CDR3 is 13 amino acids. Germline V gene data show CDR1 as SGHRS and CDR2 as YFSETQ. This CDR3 reads CASSSLPGSEAFF. The CDR3 DNA is TGCGCCAGCAGCTCCCTGCCGGGGTCTGAAGCTTTCTTT.

The chain employs TRBV19 and TRBJ2-3; D remains ambiguous. V dropped 2 bases and J dropped 5 bases, with 5 bases sitting between them. Germline CDR1 and CDR2: LNHDA and SQIVND (reference sequence). There are 12 residues in the CDR3. CDR3 coding DNA: TGTGCCAGTAGTATAAACGGAGATACGCAGTATTTT. It specifies CASSINGDTQYF.

J is TRBJ2-1 and V is TRBV21-1; the D call TRBD2 from the table was never checked on the DNA. TRBV21-1 is deemed a pseudogene. CDR3 length: 14 residues. The CDR3 nucleotides are TGTGCCAGCAGCAAGCTTCGCGGGCGAGGCGAGCAGTTCTTC. Protein sequence: CASSKLRGRGEQFF.

This chain joins TRBV9 and TRBJ2-7, with 16 bases matching TRBD2. The germline V gene has CDR1 SGDLS and CDR2 YYNGEE. The CDR3 runs to 17 residues. J was trimmed by 4 bases and V by 0 bases; bases with no gene match: 4. DNA for the CDR3: TGTGCCAGCAGCGTAGCCCCGGGACTAGCGGGAGGGTACGAGCAGTACTTC. This encodes CASSVAPGLAGGYEQYF. Combining the CDR3 with reference TRBV9 and TRBJ2-7 gives the whole variable domain DSGVTQTPKHLITATGQRVTLRCSPRSGDLSVYWYQQSLDQGLQFLIQYYNGEERAKGNILERFSAQQFPDLHSELNLSSLELGDSALYFCASSVAPGLAGGYEQYFGPGTRLTVT.

This chain uses TRBV12-5 with TRBJ2-1; 7 nucleotides match TRBD2. Unmatched junction bases numbered 6, after V lost 2 bases and J lost 5 bases. CDR3 length: 15 residues. Per germline, CDR1 LGHNT and CDR2 FRNRAP. In DNA, the CDR3 is TGTGCTAGTGGTTTGAGAGCGGGACTGAACAATGAGCAGTTCTTC. Its protein is CASGLRAGLNNEQFF.

This clone was detected once. This chain links TRBV11-2 with TRBJ2-2; D call uncertain. Germline V CDR1 and CDR2: SGHAT, FQNNGV. Trimming cost V 1 base and J 4 bases, with 7 bases left between them. The CDR3 extends over 14 amino acids. The CDR3 sequence is CASSLAFSTGELFF. For the CDR3, the DNA is TGTGCCAGCAGCTTAGCCTTCTCCACCGGGGAGCTGTTTTTT.

The J gene is TRBJ2-7, the V gene TRBV18, with 12 bases identical to TRBD1. The germline gives CDR1 KGHSH, CDR2 LQKENI. This CDR3 region has 16 residues. V shed 6 bases, J shed 6 bases, and the junction held 12 bases outside the gene matches. The CDR3 loop reads CASSPNLGQGASEQYF. The DNA of the CDR3 is TGTGCCAGCTCTCCAAATTTGGGACAGGGGGCAAGCGAGCAGTACTTC.

This chain joins TRBV6-1 and TRBJ1-3; tentative D call: TRBD1 (6 bases). V dropped 2 bases and J dropped 4 bases, with 15 bases sitting between them. Germline V gene sequence: CDR1 MNHNS, CDR2 SASEGT. The CDR3 is made up of 16 amino acids. This chain's CDR3 is CASSEMGAARGNTIYF. As DNA, the CDR3 is TGTGCCAGCAGTGAAATGGGGGCGGCGAGAGGAAACACCATATATTTT.

The chain has TRBV2 and TRBJ2-5, with 7 nucleotides matching TRBD1. The CDR3 has 13 residues. Trimming removed 7 bases from V and 2 bases from J; junction bases left unmatched: 4. Germline V lookup: CDR1 SNHLY, CDR2 FYNNEI. The CDR3 loop reads CASNRQGQETQYF. Here the CDR3 DNA reads TGTGCCAGCAACCGACAGGGACAAGAGACCCAGTACTTC.

The rearrangement links TRBV5-1 to TRBJ2-2, with D hard to call. Trimming left V 1 base short and J 1 base short, with 5 bases between. This CDR3 is built from 14 residues. Germline CDR1 is SGHRS and CDR2 is YFSETQ. The CDR3 coding sequence is TGCGCCAGCAGCTTGTTTCTGAACACCGGGGAGCTGTTTTTT. Translating gives CASSLFLNTGELFF.

As for this clone: This CDR3 is also generated by other DNA sequences in the sample. The chain uses TRBV6-1 and TRBJ2-7, with 12 bases fitting TRBD2. Unmatched junction bases numbered 4, after V lost 8 bases and J lost 2 bases. From germline, CDR1 is MNHNS and CDR2 SASEGT. There are 14 residues in the CDR3. CDR3 nucleotide sequence: TGTGCCAGCTCTCTAGCGGGAGGGCCCTACGAGCAGTACTTC. Its protein product is CASSLAGGPYEQYF.

The chain couples TRBV28 to TRBJ2-7; 7 bases agree with TRBD1. The CDR3 runs to 17 residues. The trim removed 3 bases at V and 3 bases at J, leaving 14 bases unmatched. Germline V gene lookup returns CDR1 MDHEN and CDR2 SYDVKM. For the CDR3, the DNA is TGTGCCAGCAGTTTCGGCGTTACTGGGACAGAGATCTACGAGCAGTACTTC. This gives the protein CASSFGVTGTEIYEQYF.

The gene calls are TRBV5-4 and TRBJ2-2, with D tentatively TRBD2 (6 bases). The V end lost 0 bases, the J end lost 7 bases, and 13 bases lay between the germline ends. Germline V gives CDR1 SGHNT, CDR2 YYREEE (reference sequence). This CDR3 region has 15 residues. CDR3 protein: CASSLAGGLVGELFF. Written as DNA, the CDR3 is TGTGCCAGCAGCTTGGCCGGAGGGCTGGTCGGGGAGCTGTTTTTT.

With regard to this clone: The sample contains more than one DNA sequence encoding this CDR3. The V and J genes are TRBV5-1 and TRBJ2-5, with D hard to call. The germline V gene encodes CDR1 SGHRS and CDR2 YFSETQ. This CDR3 region has 13 residues. V lost 2 bases and J lost 5, with 10 bases in between. CDR3 in amino acids: CASSFTVGETQYF. The CDR3 DNA sequence: TGCGCCAGCAGCTTCACAGTTGGCGAGACCCAGTACTTC. Using reference TRBV5-1 and TRBJ2-5 for the parts outside the CDR3, the full variable domain is KAGVTQTPRYLIKTRGQQVTLSCSPISGHRSVSWYQQTPGQGLQFLFEYFSETQRNKGNFPGRFSGRQFSNSRSEMNVSTLELGDSALYLCASSFTVGETQYFGPGTRLLVL.

The chain carries TRBV18 and TRBJ2-1; TRBD2 aligns across 9 bases. The trim removed 2 bases at V and 4 bases at J, leaving 3 bases unmatched. Germline V lookup: CDR1 KGHSH, CDR2 LQKENI. This CDR3 contains 15 residues. This chain's CDR3 is CASSPNTSGYNEQFF. The CDR3 DNA follows: TGTGCCAGCTCACCAAACACTAGCGGGTACAATGAGCAGTTCTTC.

The chain has TRBV19 and TRBJ2-2; 8 bases align to TRBD1. The V and J ends lost 6 bases and 0 bases, in that order; junction bases with no gene match: 6. Germline V gene data show CDR1 as LNHDA and CDR2 as SQIVND (reference sequence). The CDR3 has 16 residues. The DNA of the CDR3 is TGTGCCAGTAGATTACAGGGGGACGCGAACACCGGGGAGCTGTTTTTT. Protein product: CASRLQGDANTGELFF. Full variable domain (rest looked up from reference TRBV19 and TRBJ2-2): DGGITQSPKYLFRKEGQNVTLSCEQNLNHDAMYWYRQDPGQGLRLIYYSQIVNDFQKGDIAEGYSVSREKKESFPLTVTSAQKNPTAFYLCASRLQGDANTGELFFGEGSRLTVL.

This clone was seen only once. The chain links TRBV9 to TRBJ1-4, with 7 bases matching TRBD1. The CDR3 loop spans 12 amino acids. Germline assignment: CDR1 SGDLS and CDR2 YYNGEE. V was clipped by 3 bases and J by 7 bases; unmatched bases: 0. The CDR3 is CASSGQGEKLFF. As DNA, the CDR3 is TGTGCCAGCAGCGGACAGGGTGAAAAACTGTTTTTT.

This CDR3 is CASSPLRTSGRETQYF. The CDR3 bases are TGTGCCAGCAGCCCCCTAAGGACTAGCGGGAGAGAGACCCAGTACTTC. The genes are TRBV14 and TRBJ2-5; 13 bases fit TRBD2. The CDR3 consists of 16 residues. From germline, CDR1 is SGHDN and CDR2 FVKESK. V lost 4 bases to trimming and J lost 4 bases; unmatched junction nucleotides: 6.

CDR3 protein: CASSQDRNSYNEQFF. CDR3 bases: TGTGCCAGCAGCCAAGACCGAAACTCCTACAATGAGCAGTTCTTC. This sequence joins TRBV14 and TRBJ2-1; D is unresolved. The V and J ends lost 0 bases and 0 bases respectively, with 6 bases between them. The CDR3 is 15 residues long. Germline assignment: CDR1 SGHDN and CDR2 FVKESK.

The chain joins TRBV15 to TRBJ1-1; D is undetermined. The CDR3 has 12 residues. Per the germline V gene, CDR1 is LNHNV and CDR2 is YYDKDF (reference sequence). The V end lost 1 base, the J end lost 4 bases, and 4 bases lay between the germline ends. Here the CDR3 DNA reads TGTGCCACCAGCAGAGGCGGCACTGAAGCTTTCTTT. This encodes CATSRGGTEAFF.

The V and J genes are TRBV4-3 and TRBJ2-1; D is ambiguous. Trimming pared 4 bases from V and 0 bases from J, leaving 10 bases between. The CDR3 totals 15 residues. Germline V gene sequence: CDR1 LGHNA, CDR2 YSLEER. As DNA, the CDR3 is TGCGCCAGCAGCCCTTCCGGACCCTCCTACAATGAGCAGTTCTTC. It translates to CASSPSGPSYNEQFF.

The chain links TRBV6-5 to TRBJ1-5; TRBD1 might be the D (5 bases). The germline gives CDR1 MNHEY, CDR2 SVGAGI. Trimming took 8 bases from V and 6 from J, leaving 17 bases between them. This CDR3 has 14 residues. The CDR3 DNA follows: TGTGCCAGCGCCCGGGCAGGGTATGGTCAGCCCCAGCATTTT. Protein sequence: CASARAGYGQPQHF.

J is TRBJ1-1 and V is TRBV27, with D possibly being TRBD1 (5 bases). Germline loops: CDR1 MNHEY, CDR2 SMNVEV (reference sequence). The CDR3 totals 14 residues. Trimming left V 8 bases short and J 7 bases short, with 20 bases between. Written as DNA, the CDR3 is TGTGCCAGCCAAAGAACAGGTAAAGGAAGTGAAGCTTTCTTT. It codes for CASQRTGKGSEAFF.